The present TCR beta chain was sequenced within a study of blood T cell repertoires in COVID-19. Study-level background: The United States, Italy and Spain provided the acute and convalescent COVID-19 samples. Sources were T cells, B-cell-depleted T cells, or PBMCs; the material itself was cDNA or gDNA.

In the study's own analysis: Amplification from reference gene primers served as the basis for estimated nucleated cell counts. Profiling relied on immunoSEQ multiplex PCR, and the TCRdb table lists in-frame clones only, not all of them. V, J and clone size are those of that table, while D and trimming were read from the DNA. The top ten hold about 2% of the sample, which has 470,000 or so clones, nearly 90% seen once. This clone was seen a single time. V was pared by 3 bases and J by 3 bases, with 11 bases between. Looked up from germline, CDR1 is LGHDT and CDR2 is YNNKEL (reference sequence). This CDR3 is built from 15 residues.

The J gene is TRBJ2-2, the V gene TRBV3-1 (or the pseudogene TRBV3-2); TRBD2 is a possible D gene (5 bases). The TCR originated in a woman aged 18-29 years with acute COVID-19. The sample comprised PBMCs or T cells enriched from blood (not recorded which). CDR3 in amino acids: CASSHEGRDTGELFF. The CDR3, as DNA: TGTGCCAGCAGCCATGAGGGTCGCGACACCGGGGAGCTGTTTTTT.